The 28 T cell receptor beta chains below all came from one sample that was sequenced in a study of cytomegalovirus exposure and HLA in healthy donors. The primer mix had 60 Vbeta and 13 Jbeta primers. TCRdb's table, derived via immunoSEQ multiplex PCR, lists solely in-frame clones and lacks some. In the table there are 100,000 or so clones, approximately 81% of which are singletons. The sequenced sample was PBMCs. The origin of the receptors is a man younger than 40 in good health and CMV-seronegative.

The CDR3 sequence is CASSIDPGSSGQPQHF. CDR3 in DNA: TGTGCCAGTAGTATAGATCCGGGGTCTTCGGGTCAGCCCCAGCATTTT. The chain uses TRBV19 and TRBJ1-5; no clear D. Trimming cost V 0 bases and J 6 bases, with 15 bases left between them. Germline V gene lookup returns CDR1 LNHDA and CDR2 SQIVND (reference sequence). The CDR3 consists of 16 residues.

This rearrangement joins TRBV6-5 to TRBJ2-1, with 7 bases fitting TRBD1. V gave up 6 bases and J gave up 2 bases; unmatched junction bases: 7. CDR1 is MNHEY and CDR2 is SVGAGI in the germline V gene. The CDR3 length is 15 residues. The CDR3 loop reads CASRHGQGAYNEQFF. CDR3 bases: TGTGCCAGCAGGCACGGGCAGGGGGCCTACAATGAGCAGTTCTTC.

There are a few counts of this clone. The chain carries TRBV27 and TRBJ2-1; no firm D call. CDR1 and CDR2 (germline): MNHEY, SMNVEV (reference sequence). The CDR3 extends over 16 amino acids. V lost 6 bases, J lost 1 base, and 16 bases lay in between. The CDR3: CASSPGSLESYNEQFF. In DNA form, the CDR3 reads TGTGCCAGCAGCCCCGGGTCCCTTGAATCCTACAATGAGCAGTTCTTC.

The chain has TRBV2 and TRBJ1-1; D not resolved. V was trimmed by 3 bases and J by 4 bases, leaving 12 bases between them. This CDR3 has 14 amino acids. The germline gives CDR1 SNHLY, CDR2 FYNNEI. This CDR3 reads CASSEFVSRTEAFF. The CDR3 DNA reads TGTGCCAGCAGTGAGTTTGTGAGCCGCACTGAAGCTTTCTTT.

The chain uses TRBV2 and TRBJ2-1; 9 positions agree with TRBD2. Germline lookup yields CDR1 SNHLY and CDR2 FYNNEI. Losses at the gene ends were 7 bases for V and 1 base for J; bases not matched to a gene: 11. The CDR3 is 17 residues long. The chain's CDR3 is CASTGTSTSVSYNEQFF. In DNA, the CDR3 is TGTGCCAGCACCGGGACTAGCACCTCCGTATCCTACAATGAGCAGTTCTTC. The full variable domain, rest sourced from reference TRBV2 and TRBJ2-1, is EPEVTQTPSHQVTQMGQEVILRCVPISNHLYFYWYRQILGQKVEFLVSFYNNEISEKSEIFDDQFSVERPDGSNFTLKIRSTKLEDSAMYFCASTGTSTSVSYNEQFFGPGTRLTVL.

The J gene is TRBJ1-2, the V gene TRBV4-1; TRBD1 aligns across 7 bases. The CDR3 sequence is 16 residues long. The ends lost 0 bases at V and 4 bases at J; junction bases unmatched: 8. Germline CDR1 reads MGHRA; CDR2 reads YSYEKL. The DNA for the CDR3 is TGCGCCAGCAGCCAAGATCCCATAGGGGGCTTCTATGGCTACACCTTC. Protein sequence: CASSQDPIGGFYGYTF.

This clone was counted a single time. The rearrangement links TRBV28 to TRBJ1-5; D is uncertain. Trimming removed 2 bases from V and 7 bases from J, with 6 bases in between. CDR1 MDHEN and CDR2 SYDVKM come from the germline V gene. The CDR3 consists of 12 residues. CDR3 nucleotide sequence: TGTGCCAGCAGTTTAGTGGGCCAGCCCCAGCATTTT. Its translation is CASSLVGQPQHF. Full variable domain (remainder filled in from reference TRBV28 and TRBJ1-5): DVKVTQSSRYLVKRTGEKVFLECVQDMDHENMFWYRQDPGLGLRLIYFSYDVKMKEKGDIPEGYSVSREKKERFSLILESASTNQTSMYLCASSLVGQPQHFGDGTRLSIL.

CDR3 nucleotides: TGCAGCGTTAATCAGGGAACCTACGAGCAGTACTTC. It specifies CSVNQGTYEQYF. The J gene is TRBJ2-5, the V gene TRBV29-1, with D maybe TRBD1 (5 bases). The J call may not be correct, given that the DNA end is closer to TRBJ2-7. The CDR3 is 12 residues long. Germline values: CDR1 SQVTM, CDR2 ANQGSEA.

The chain links TRBV28 to TRBJ1-4, with D uncertain. The V end lost 5 bases, the J end lost 0 bases, and 13 bases lay between the germline ends. Germline assignment: CDR1 MDHEN and CDR2 SYDVKM. The CDR3 is made up of 16 amino acids. The CDR3 DNA is TGTGCCAGCAGTCTTCCTTTAACTGCAACTAATGAAAAACTGTTTTTT. This encodes CASSLPLTATNEKLFF.

The V gene is TRBV7-8, the J gene TRBJ1-5; TRBD1 aligns across 7 bases. Trimming took 5 bases from V and 6 from J; bases not matched to a gene: 4. Per germline, CDR1 SGHVS and CDR2 FQNEAQ. CDR3 length: 13 amino acids. CDR3 coding DNA: TGTGCCAGCAGCAAACCAGGGGGTCAGCCCCAGCATTTT. It encodes CASSKPGGQPQHF.

The chain links TRBV6-1 to TRBJ1-1; 8 nucleotides line up with TRBD1. Germline CDR1 and CDR2: MNHNS and SASEGT. The CDR3 runs to 14 residues. J was trimmed by 4 bases and V by 6 bases; bases with no gene match: 7. CDR3 protein: CASRLDRGSTEAFF. In DNA form, the CDR3 reads TGTGCCAGCAGATTAGACAGGGGAAGCACTGAAGCTTTCTTT.

V is TRBV27 and J is TRBJ2-7, with TRBD2 identical over 8 bases. This CDR3 has 15 amino acids. V lost 2 bases, J lost 2 bases, and 5 bases stayed unmatched. Germline V gene lookup returns CDR1 MNHEY and CDR2 SMNVEV (reference sequence). CDR3 protein: CASSLLAGFAYEQYF. The CDR3 DNA follows: TGTGCCAGCAGTTTACTAGCGGGTTTCGCCTACGAGCAGTACTTC.

The chain is built from TRBV6-1 and TRBJ2-1; a possible D gene is TRBD2 (5 bases). Germline V gene sequence: CDR1 MNHNS, CDR2 SASEGT. The CDR3 has 14 amino acids. V lost 0 bases to trimming and J lost 7 bases, with 10 bases between them. Here the CDR3 reads CASSEAGAPNEQFF. The CDR3 DNA follows: TGTGCCAGCAGTGAAGCGGGAGCCCCTAATGAGCAGTTCTTC.

This rearrangement joins TRBV9 to TRBJ2-6; a possible D gene is TRBD1 (5 bases). In germline, CDR1 is SGDLS, CDR2 YYNGEE. V shed 0 bases and J shed 2 bases, with 6 bases lying between them. The CDR3 contains 15 residues. DNA of the CDR3: TGTGCCAGCAGCGTAGAAGGGGCTGGGGCCAACGTCCTGACTTTC. Its translation is CASSVEGAGANVLTF. Full variable domain (remainder filled in from reference TRBV9 and TRBJ2-6): DSGVTQTPKHLITATGQRVTLRCSPRSGDLSVYWYQQSLDQGLQFLIQYYNGEERAKGNILERFSAQQFPDLHSELNLSSLELGDSALYFCASSVEGAGANVLTFGAGSRLTVL.

This sequence joins TRBV6-5 and TRBJ1-3; tentative D call: TRBD1 (5 bases). Trimming shortened V by 2 bases and J by 0 bases, and 11 bases separated the two germline ends. Per germline, CDR1 MNHEY and CDR2 SVGAGI. This CDR3 has 16 amino acids. CDR3 sequence: CASSYAQGFSGNTIYF. The DNA of the CDR3 is TGTGCCAGCAGTTACGCGCAGGGATTCTCTGGAAACACCATATATTTT.

This chain uses TRBV7-8 with TRBJ2-2, with 13 bases lining up with TRBD2. Trimming took 2 bases from V and 7 from J; bases not matched to a gene: 7. The CDR3 consists of 17 residues. Germline lookup yields CDR1 SGHVS and CDR2 FQNEAQ. The chain's CDR3 is CASSLPRTSGSSGELFF. The CDR3 coding sequence is TGTGCCAGCAGCTTACCTAGGACTAGCGGGAGTAGCGGGGAGCTGTTTTTT.

The chain couples TRBV19 to TRBJ1-1; a possible D gene is TRBD1 (6 bases). This CDR3 has 17 residues. Germline CDR1 and CDR2: LNHDA and SQIVND (reference sequence). Trimming cost V 3 bases and J 0 bases, with 17 bases left between them. CDR3 sequence reads: CASSISGAWGMNTEAFF. CDR3 coding DNA: TGTGCCAGTAGTATCTCAGGGGCGTGGGGCATGAACACTGAAGCTTTCTTT.

The V and J genes are TRBV6-1 and TRBJ2-7, with a weak D call TRBD2 (5 bases). Trimming left V 3 bases short and J 7 bases short, with 13 bases between. There are 13 residues in the CDR3. Germline V gene data show CDR1 as MNHNS and CDR2 as SASEGT. CDR3 sequence (DNA): TGTGCCAGCAGTGATCTTGACTGGAGGGAGCAGTACTTC. Protein sequence: CASSDLDWREQYF.

V is TRBV2 and J is TRBJ1-5, with D hard to call. The ends were cut back, 6 bases at V and 9 bases at J, with 9 bases in the middle. Germline V gene data show CDR1 as SNHLY and CDR2 as FYNNEI. CDR3 size: 11 residues. The CDR3 nucleotides are TGTGCCAGCAGGGGCAGCGGGCCCCAGCATTTT. Amino acids: CASRGSGPQHF.

DNA of the CDR3: TGTGCCAGCAGCTTAGTGGTGACAGGATCGGGAAGGGACGAGCAGTACTTC. It codes for CASSLVVTGSGRDEQYF. The V call is TRBV7-8, the J call TRBJ2-7, with a tentative D call TRBD1 (6 bases). V was cut by 1 base and J by 5 bases, with 21 bases left in between. CDR3 size: 17 residues. Germline V gene sequence: CDR1 SGHVS, CDR2 FQNEAQ.

This rearrangement joins TRBV29-1 to TRBJ1-5; the D gene is possibly TRBD1 (6 bases). From germline, CDR1 is SQVTM and CDR2 ANQGSEA. The CDR3 covers 14 residues. The ends were cut back, 4 bases at V and 3 bases at J, with 13 bases in the middle. The DNA of the CDR3 is TGCAGCGTTGCTGGGGGCAATAACAATCAGCCCCAGCATTTT. It codes for CSVAGGNNNQPQHF.

This clone was counted only a few times. V gene TRBV10-3 combines with J gene TRBJ2-1, with D unresolved. Trimming took 4 bases from V and 10 from J, leaving 11 bases between them. Germline CDR1 reads ENHRY; CDR2 reads SYGVKD. This CDR3 is built from 12 residues. The CDR3 reads CAISGEVHEQFF. In nucleotides, the CDR3 is TGTGCCATCAGTGGTGAAGTACACGAGCAGTTCTTC.

The rearrangement uses TRBV10-3 and TRBJ2-1, with 7 positions matching TRBD2. CDR1 and CDR2 from the germline V gene are ENHRY and SYGVKD. The CDR3 spans 15 residues. V shed 6 bases and J 1 base; nucleotides not matched to a gene: 6. CDR3 DNA sequence: TGTGCCATCAGAGCCCTAGCGGCGTCCTACAATGAGCAGTTCTTC. Its translation is CAIRALAASYNEQFF.

The V gene is TRBV4-1, the J gene TRBJ1-1; unclear D gene. The CDR3 has 13 residues. V was pared by 4 bases and J by 7 bases, with 13 bases between. Germline V CDR1 and CDR2: MGHRA, YSYEKL. CDR3 sequence: CASSLLERGEAFF. The CDR3 nucleotides are TGCGCCAGCAGCCTACTGGAACGGGGTGAAGCTTTCTTT.

This clone was seen once. The rearrangement uses TRBV6-4 and TRBJ1-1; D possibly corresponds to TRBD1 (5 bases). The CDR3 spans 12 residues. In germline, CDR1 is MRHNA, CDR2 SNTAGT. V gave up 8 bases and J gave up 5 bases, with 12 bases separating them. The CDR3 sequence is CASGGAYTEAFF. CDR3 DNA: TGTGCCAGCGGCGGGGCCTATACTGAAGCTTTCTTT.

The chain uses TRBV5-1 and TRBJ1-1; D perhaps matches TRBD1 (6 bases). V was clipped by 1 base and J by 0 bases, with 7 bases between them. Germline-derived CDR1 and CDR2 are SGHRS and YFSETQ. This CDR3 is built from 14 residues. The DNA for the CDR3 is TGCGCCAGCAGCTTGACAGGGATGAACACTGAAGCTTTCTTT. Residues: CASSLTGMNTEAFF.

This clone turned up a few times. The chain employs TRBV15 and TRBJ1-1; tentatively, D is TRBD1 (5 bases). Germline V gene data show CDR1 as LNHNV and CDR2 as YYDKDF (reference sequence). Trimming removed 1 base from V and 4 bases from J, with 16 bases in between. CDR3 size: 16 residues. CDR3 DNA sequence: TGTGCCACCAGCAGAGGGGATCCGGGGGTAAGCACTGAAGCTTTCTTT. Translation gives CATSRGDPGVSTEAFF. The entire variable domain, with the rest obtained from reference TRBV15 and TRBJ1-1, is as follows: DAMVIQNPRYQVTQFGKPVTLSCSQTLNHNVMYWYQQKSSQAPKLLFHYYDKDFNNEADTPDNFQSRRPNTSFCFLDIRSPGLGDTAMYLCATSRGDPGVSTEAFFGQGTRLTVV.

This sequence joins TRBV7-2 and TRBJ1-1; 9 bases are shared with TRBD1. V lost 5 bases to trimming and J lost 5 bases; unmatched junction nucleotides: 6. CDR1 is SGHTA, CDR2 FQGNSA, per germline. This CDR3 has 14 residues. CDR3 in DNA: TGTGCCAGCAGCCCGGGACAGGGTGAAACTGAAGCTTTCTTT. Protein: CASSPGQGETEAFF.